The next 2 T cell receptor beta chains were all read from a single sample in a study of blood T cell repertoires in COVID-19. Sequencing used immunoSEQ multiplex PCR; TCRdb keeps in-frame clones, though not all of them. The data show some 42,000 clones, 70% to 80% seen once. Specimen: peripheral blood. These receptors all stem from a woman aged 70 to 79 with acute or convalescent COVID-19.

This clone appeared a single time. The V and J genes are TRBV19 and TRBJ1-4; D gene ambiguous. Looked up from germline, CDR1 is LNHDA and CDR2 is SQIVND (reference sequence). This CDR3 comprises 13 residues. Trimming shortened V by 7 bases and J by 7 bases, and 13 bases separated the two germline ends. The CDR3 reads CASMRADGEKLFF. The DNA for the CDR3 is TGTGCCAGTATGAGGGCCGACGGTGAAAAACTGTTTTTT. Drawing the rest from reference TRBV19 and TRBJ1-4, the complete variable domain is DGGITQSPKYLFRKEGQNVTLSCEQNLNHDAMYWYRQDPGQGLRLIYYSQIVNDFQKGDIAEGYSVSREKKESFPLTVTSAQKNPTAFYLCASMRADGEKLFFGSGTQLSVL.

The chain uses TRBV5-1 and TRBJ2-4; tentative D call: TRBD2 (6 bases). CDR3 length: 11 residues. V lost 3 bases, J lost 8 bases, and 6 bases lay in between. The germline gives CDR1 SGHRS, CDR2 YFSETQ. CDR3 sequence (DNA): TGCGCCAGCAGCTCGGGAGACATTCAGTACTTC. This encodes CASSSGDIQYF. The whole variable domain, filled in from reference TRBV5-1 and TRBJ2-4, reads KAGVTQTPRYLIKTRGQQVTLSCSPISGHRSVSWYQQTPGQGLQFLFEYFSETQRNKGNFPGRFSGRQFSNSRSEMNVSTLELGDSALYLCASSSGDIQYFGAGTRLSVL.